The sample holds a few counts of the clone carrying this T cell receptor beta chain. These data originate in a study of CD8+ T cells in alopecia areata. Study overall: Administration of oral tofacitinib to treated patients was at 5 to 10 mg twice daily.

Deletions cut 2 bases from V and 3 bases from J, with 11 bases between. The CDR3 contains 14 residues. The germline CDR1 and CDR2 sequences are SGHRS and YFSETQ. Investigators isolated RNA and reverse transcribed it into cDNA to act as the sequencing template. Profiled with immunoSEQ multiplex PCR; TCRdb holds only in-frame clones, not every one. This sample yields 250,000 or so clones, of which approximately 61% are seen a single time; around 1.2% belongs to the top ten. Material: CD4+ T cells sorted from blood, obtained at week 0. The chain has TRBV5-1 and TRBJ1-1; D possibly corresponds to TRBD1 (6 bases). This receptor was obtained from a human donor with alopecia areata. The chain's CDR3 is CASSFGGRDTEAFF. The CDR3 bases are TGCGCCAGCAGCTTCGGGGGGCGAGACACTGAAGCTTTCTTT.